What follows describes a single T cell receptor (beta chain). The record originates from a study of blood T cell repertoires in COVID-19. Germline-derived CDR1 and CDR2 are WSHSY and SAAADI. The trim removed 3 bases at V and 6 bases at J, leaving 6 bases unmatched. The length of the CDR3 is 15 residues. Method: immunoSEQ multiplex PCR; TCRdb's copy keeps in-frame clones and lacks some. This table holds around 170,000 clones, approximately 79% found once. The TCR was taken from a man aged 25 to 40 with active or convalescent COVID-19. The chain carries TRBV10-2 and TRBJ2-1; 9 positions agree with TRBD2. Sequencing used peripheral blood. CDR3 DNA sequence: TGCGCCAGCAGTGACTTCGGGACTAGCAGCAATGAGCAGTTCTTC. This sequence encodes CASSDFGTSSNEQFF.